The count of the clone carrying this TCR beta chain is one. Its target is unknown. This record belongs to a study of a mutant IDH1 vaccine in newly diagnosed glioma. Overall study: Patients were given eight vaccinations, scheduled in weeks 1, 3, 5, 7, 11, 15, 19 and 23.

This CDR3 spans 14 amino acids. CDR1 is GTSNPN and CDR2 is SVGIG in the germline V gene (reference sequence). The V end was cut by 2 bases, the J end by 3 bases, with 14 bases between. The sample's time point: week 23, last vaccination. All doses held 300 ug of mutant IDH1 20-mer peptide, with topical imiquimod. TCRdb's copy holds only in-frame clones and misses some; the assay was immunoSEQ multiplex PCR. The sample comprises about 38,000 clones, roughly 79% of which are singletons, and 5% to 5.5% rests with the top ten. Study-level findings and limits: The study observed vaccine-induced immune responses in roughly 93% of patients.

V is TRBV30 and J is TRBJ2-7; D is possibly TRBD2 (6 bases). The material was PBMCs, obtained from a glioma patient whose treatment included an IDH1 peptide vaccine. This TCR was sampled from a man aged 40-50 years with glioma. The CDR3 region is CAWSLAERRYEQYF. In nucleotides, the CDR3 is TGTGCCTGGAGTTTAGCGGAGAGGCGCTACGAGCAGTACTTC.